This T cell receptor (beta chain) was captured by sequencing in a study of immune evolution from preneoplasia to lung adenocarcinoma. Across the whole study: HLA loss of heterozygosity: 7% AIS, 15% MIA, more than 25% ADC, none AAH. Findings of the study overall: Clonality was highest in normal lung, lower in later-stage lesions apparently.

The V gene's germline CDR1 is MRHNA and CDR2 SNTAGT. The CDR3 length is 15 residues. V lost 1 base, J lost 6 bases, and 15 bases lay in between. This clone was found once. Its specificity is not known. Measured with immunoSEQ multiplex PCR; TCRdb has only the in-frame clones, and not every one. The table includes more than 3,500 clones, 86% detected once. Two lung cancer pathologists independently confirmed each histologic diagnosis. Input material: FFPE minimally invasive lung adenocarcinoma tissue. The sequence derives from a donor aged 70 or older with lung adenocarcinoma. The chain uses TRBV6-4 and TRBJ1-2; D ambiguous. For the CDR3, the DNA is TGTGCCAGCAGTGACTACGGCGGAACTCTTGATGGCTACACCTTC. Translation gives CASSDYGGTLDGYTF.